This T cell receptor beta chain was captured by sequencing in a study of cytomegalovirus exposure and HLA in healthy donors. Notes on the study in general: Specific recognition of CMV antigens was confirmed in vitro for a few chains (all CMV-associated). Follow-up analysis found HLA locus-dependent TCR association rates, highest for DRB1 and lowest for HLA-C.

The CDR3 sequence is 17 residues long. PCR employed 60 Vbeta and 13 Jbeta primers. Produced via immunoSEQ multiplex PCR; TCRdb's table is partial and in-frame only. The table records approximately 140,000 clones, around 80% of them present only once. There were likely unrecorded immune exposures, though donors were nominally healthy when sampled. As concerns this clone: The antigen is undetermined.

Sample: PBMCs. The TCR originated in a woman aged 45-59 years in good health and CMV-seropositive. The V gene is TRBV7-5, the J gene TRBJ2-1; the D call of TRBD2 is as the table states it, not checked on the DNA. TRBV7-5 is tagged as a pseudogene. CDR3 sequence reads: CARSFGRWRGARNEQFF. The CDR3 DNA reads TGTGCCAGAAGCTTCGGGAGGTGGCGGGGGGCCCGGAATGAGCAGTTCTTC.